These T cell receptor beta chains were read from a single sample in a study of radiotherapy plus CTLA-4 blockade in lung cancer. Measured with immunoSEQ multiplex PCR; TCRdb has only the in-frame clones, and not every one. The data contain some 77,000 clones, around 88% of them singletons. The material was peripheral blood, obtained from a patient treated with radiotherapy plus ipilimumab. The receptors shown here come from a human donor with non-small cell lung cancer who had a partial response to radiotherapy plus ipilimumab. CDR3s include the opening cysteine and the closing phenylalanine or tryptophan.

CDR3,V,length
CASSAEQGPYEQYF,TRBV5-4,14
CASSYTGGGTDTQYF,TRBV6-5,15
CASSLSQSIYGYTF,TRBV11-2,14
CSAKQGSDEKLFF,TRBV29-1,13
CASSQEGASRQETQYF,TRBV4-2,16
CASSLGKGPYSGETQYF,TRBV5-1,17
CASSLEAGGRVTGELFF,TRBV5-1,17
CASRATSGSTNEQFF,TRBV5-1,15
CASSLAVGTEQPQHF,TRBV7-9,15
CASSRGGTGELFF,TRBV6-6,13
CASSVPGQPVQYF,TRBV2,13
CASSAGGTNTDTQYF,TRBV2,15
CASSLQGSRGTEAFF,TRBV5-1,15
CASSKGGEGAANTEAFF,TRBV21-1,17
CASSYIFQGQWVQPQHF,TRBV6-8,17
CASSPRLSGNQRAGELFF,TRBV18,18
CASSSLQGPQETQYF,TRBV11-2,15
CASSAGSIGYEQYF,TRBV5-1,14
CASSLGDEQYF,TRBV28,11
CASSQDRGMNTEAFF,TRBV4-1,15
CASSMTSGAYNEQFF,TRBV19,15
CASSSRSPGLDGELFF,TRBV5-4,16
CASSYPTGMNTEAFF,TRBV28,15
CASSTYPQGASGNTIYF,TRBV5-1,17
CASSPRQGSTDTQYF,TRBV5-1,15
CASRTGLTEAFF,TRBV19,12
CASNPPGGQGIFDGYTF,TRBV9,17
CASSPNRAVEAFF,TRBV14,13
CASSGMGQSEAFF,TRBV6-1,13
CASRTGFGTQYF,TRBV9,12
CASSHTRGQGALGGEKLFF,TRBV14,19
CASSLEDLPQETQYF,TRBV7-7,15
CASSNDRGLLPTNEKLFF,TRBV28,18
CASSMAFPDTQYF,TRBV19,13
CASRHQGQGNVLTF,TRBV28,14
CASSSLDTGFVTEAFF,TRBV5-1,16
CASSERLISVRTEAFF,TRBV2,16
CASSRGDSEAFF,TRBV5-1,12